This entry lists 26 T cell receptor beta chains sequenced from one sample in a study of lymphopenia after photon versus proton radiotherapy. Sequencing was performed with immunoSEQ multiplex PCR; in TCRdb, only in-frame clones are kept and a portion is missing. In the table there are about 65,000 clones, approximately 87% of which are singletons. The material sequenced was peripheral blood, taken from a patient treated with proton-based radiotherapy. Every receptor here comes from a man older than 75 with esophageal cancer.

The CDR3 sequence is CASSQDFTGQETQYF. In DNA form, the CDR3 reads TGCGCCAGCAGCCAAGATTTCACAGGGCAAGAGACCCAGTACTTC. The rearrangement uses TRBV4-3 and TRBJ2-5, with a weak D call TRBD1 (6 bases). CDR3 length equals 15 residues. Per germline, CDR1 LGHNA and CDR2 YSLEER. Trimming pared 0 bases from V and 2 bases from J, leaving 10 bases between.

The table lists this clone with many counts. The chain is built from TRBV7-2 and TRBJ2-1; 7 nucleotides match TRBD2. The V gene end was trimmed by 4 bases and the J gene end by 5 bases; junction bases not matched to a gene: 14. Germline-derived CDR1 and CDR2 are SGHTA and FQGNSA. The CDR3 covers 17 residues. The CDR3: CASSSGASGKINNEQFF. CDR3 coding DNA: TGTGCCAGCAGCTCAGGAGCTAGCGGCAAGATAAACAATGAGCAGTTCTTC.

This chain uses TRBV7-3 with TRBJ1-1, with 8 nucleotides matching TRBD1. The ends lost 5 bases at V and 4 bases at J; junction bases unmatched: 6. CDR3 size: 14 residues. Germline V CDR1 and CDR2: SGHTA, FQGTGA. The CDR3, as DNA: TGTGCCAGCAGCAGTCAGGGGGCCGGCACTGAAGCTTTCTTT. It specifies CASSSQGAGTEAFF.

The chain recombines TRBV7-9 with TRBJ1-4; D gene uncertain. V gave up 3 bases and J gave up 2 bases, with 10 bases separating them. This CDR3 comprises 15 residues. CDR1 and CDR2 from the germline V gene are SEHNR and FQNEAQ (reference sequence). The CDR3 sequence is CASSLLSATNEKLFF. The CDR3 nucleotides read TGTGCCAGCAGCTTGTTGTCAGCTACTAATGAAAAACTGTTTTTT.

The V gene is TRBV25-1, the J gene TRBJ1-6, with 8 bases that match TRBD1. The V gene's germline CDR1 is MGHDK and CDR2 SYGVNS. This CDR3 comprises 16 residues. The V segment lost 5 bases and the J segment 5 bases; nucleotides outside the gene matches: 8. This CDR3 is CASSPTDRAHNSPLHF. CDR3 nucleotides: TGTGCCAGCAGTCCCACGGACAGGGCACATAATTCACCCCTCCACTTT.

The V gene is TRBV7-7, the J gene TRBJ2-1; D unresolved. Trimming removed 6 bases at V and 0 bases at J, with 15 bases between. This CDR3 comprises 16 residues. Germline CDR1 reads SSHAT; CDR2 reads FNYEAQ (reference sequence). CDR3 region: CASSAIVRSSYNEQFF. In DNA, the CDR3 is TGTGCCAGCAGTGCAATAGTAAGGAGCTCCTACAATGAGCAGTTCTTC.

The chain joins TRBV19 to TRBJ1-2, with a possible D match to TRBD1 (5 bases). The germline V gene encodes CDR1 LNHDA and CDR2 SQIVND (reference sequence). CDR3 length equals 12 residues. The V gene lost 6 bases and the J gene lost 4 bases, with 9 bases spanning the gap. CDR3 sequence (DNA): TGTGCCAGTAGCGGGGGGTTCTATGGCTACACCTTC. Encoded protein: CASSGGFYGYTF.

V gene TRBV6-5 combines with J gene TRBJ1-3; 7 bases map to TRBD1. This CDR3 region has 13 residues. In germline, CDR1 is MNHEY, CDR2 SVGAGI. V shed 5 bases and J 9 bases; nucleotides not matched to a gene: 7. The CDR3 loop is CASSQGVRGTIYF. The DNA of the CDR3 is TGTGCCAGCAGTCAGGGGGTCAGAGGCACCATATATTTT.

The chain has TRBV4-3 and TRBJ2-7; 10 bases fit TRBD2. The CDR3 length is 18 residues. V was pared by 4 bases and J by 2 bases, with 14 bases of the junction left unmatched. CDR1 is LGHNA and CDR2 is YSLEER in the germline V gene. The CDR3: CASSRDLGGLAGAYEQYF. CDR3 DNA sequence: TGCGCCAGCAGCCGAGACCTCGGCGGGCTAGCGGGAGCCTACGAGCAGTACTTC.

V usage is TRBV29-1 and J usage is TRBJ1-1; TRBD1 matches 7 bases. This CDR3 comprises 12 residues. Trimming at V came to 7 bases and at J to 4 bases, leaving 6 bases not matched to a gene. Looked up from germline, CDR1 is SQVTM and CDR2 is ANQGSEA. The CDR3 loop reads CSARTGFTEAFF. Here the CDR3 DNA reads TGCAGCGCCCGGACAGGCTTCACTGAAGCTTTCTTT.

The V call is TRBV4-3, the J call TRBJ2-3; unclear D gene. V was pared by 4 bases and J by 6 bases, with 17 bases between. The CDR3 sequence is 15 residues long. CDR1 LGHNA and CDR2 YSLEER come from the germline V gene. The DNA for the CDR3 is TGCGCCAGCAGCCTTGCCGCGGCTTCCGGGGATACGCAGTATTTT. It yields the protein CASSLAAASGDTQYF.

V gene TRBV19 combines with J gene TRBJ1-3, with 8 bases fitting TRBD1. The CDR3 sequence is 15 residues long. Trimming removed 5 bases from V and 8 bases from J; junction bases left unmatched: 11. Germline assignment: CDR1 LNHDA and CDR2 SQIVND (reference sequence). The CDR3 DNA sequence: TGTGCCAGTAGTCTCCGGACAGGGCCCTTGGACACCATATATTTT. Translation: CASSLRTGPLDTIYF.

The chain has TRBV7-9 and TRBJ2-7, with unresolved D. CDR1 is SEHNR and CDR2 is FQNEAQ in the germline V gene (reference sequence). The CDR3 runs 15 residues. V shed 1 base and J shed 2 bases, with 12 bases lying between them. The CDR3 DNA reads TGTGCCAGCAGCTTAGATGGCGCCAGGCCCTACGAGCAGTACTTC. It encodes CASSLDGARPYEQYF.

The chain couples TRBV10-3 to TRBJ2-2; 7 bases are a match to TRBD2. Germline CDR1 is ENHRY and CDR2 is SYGVKD. V trimming: 8 bases; J trimming: 3 bases; junction bases outside the gene matches: 6. The CDR3 has 14 residues. CDR3 nucleotides: TGTGCCATCGGAGGCGGGAGTTACACCGGGGAGCTGTTTTTT. It codes for CAIGGGSYTGELFF.

The rearrangement links TRBV7-9 to TRBJ1-1; no clear D gene. There are 15 residues in the CDR3. V lost 4 bases and J lost 5, with 17 bases in between. Germline V lookup: CDR1 SEHNR, CDR2 FQNEAQ (reference sequence). The CDR3 loop is CASSSFGGVGTEAFF. The CDR3, as DNA: TGTGCCAGCAGCTCCTTCGGTGGGGTAGGAACTGAAGCTTTCTTT.

The rearrangement joins TRBV5-6 to TRBJ1-6; unclear D gene. Germline CDR1 and CDR2: SGHDT and YYEEEE. CDR3 length: 15 residues. The V end was cut by 4 bases, the J end by 0 bases, with 8 bases between. The chain's CDR3 is CASSERPSYNSPLHF. CDR3 sequence (DNA): TGTGCCAGCAGCGAACGCCCCTCCTATAATTCACCCCTCCACTTT.

The J gene is TRBJ1-5, the V gene TRBV6-6; 7 bases line up with TRBD1. The germline V gene has CDR1 MNHNY and CDR2 SVGAGI (reference sequence). The CDR3 contains 15 residues. V gave up 0 bases and J gave up 6 bases; unmatched junction bases: 5. The CDR3 sequence: CASSYSTGAAQPQHF. The CDR3 coding sequence is TGTGCCAGCAGTTACTCTACAGGGGCCGCTCAGCCCCAGCATTTT.

The V call is TRBV5-6, the J call TRBJ1-2; D perhaps matches TRBD1 (6 bases). Per the germline V gene, CDR1 is SGHDT and CDR2 is YYEEEE. Trimming left V 4 bases short and J 5 bases short, with 12 bases between. This CDR3 has 13 residues. CDR3 sequence reads: CASSADRAYGYTF. CDR3 nucleotides: TGTGCCAGCAGCGCGGACAGAGCATATGGCTACACCTTC.

This chain uses TRBV5-1 with TRBJ2-2; no clear D. Germline loops: CDR1 SGHRS, CDR2 YFSETQ. Trimming took off 6 bases at V and 5 bases at J, with 20 bases between the two ends. The CDR3 runs 16 residues. Here the CDR3 DNA reads TGCGCCAGCACCAATAGGCTGCGAGTTCAGACCGGGGAGCTGTTTTTT. Protein product: CASTNRLRVQTGELFF. Variable domain in full (rest from reference TRBV5-1 and TRBJ2-2): KAGVTQTPRYLIKTRGQQVTLSCSPISGHRSVSWYQQTPGQGLQFLFEYFSETQRNKGNFPGRFSGRQFSNSRSEMNVSTLELGDSALYLCASTNRLRVQTGELFFGEGSRLTVL.

The gene calls are TRBV29-1 and TRBJ2-2; 7 nucleotides match TRBD2. This CDR3 has 14 residues. The V segment lost 5 bases and the J segment 5 bases; nucleotides outside the gene matches: 8. In germline, CDR1 is SQVTM, CDR2 ANQGSEA. This CDR3 reads CSVLGGSGTGELFF. CDR3 nucleotides: TGCAGCGTTCTGGGCGGGAGCGGGACCGGGGAGCTGTTTTTT.

V is TRBV5-8 and J is TRBJ2-7, with 7 nucleotides matching TRBD1. This CDR3 contains 14 residues. Germline V gene data show CDR1 as SGHTS and CDR2 as YDEGEE. J lost 4 bases, V lost 2 bases, and 6 bases had no gene match. The CDR3 DNA reads TGTGCCAGCAGCTTTAGTGAGGGGGCTTACGAGCAGTACTTC. This sequence encodes CASSFSEGAYEQYF.

The chain uses TRBV2 and TRBJ1-1; D is unresolved. Germline V lookup: CDR1 SNHLY, CDR2 FYNNEI. This CDR3 is built from 11 residues. V was cut by 8 bases and J by 1 base, with 5 bases left in between. CDR3 region: CASLRNTEAFF. The CDR3 DNA follows: TGTGCCAGCTTACGGAACACTGAAGCTTTCTTT.

The CDR3 is CASSPIEENGETQYF. CDR3 DNA sequence: TGTGCCAGCTCACCTATTGAGGAGAATGGGGAGACCCAGTACTTC. The chain joins TRBV18 to TRBJ2-5; D is unresolved. From germline, CDR1 is KGHSH and CDR2 LQKENI. V gave up 3 bases and J gave up 5 bases, with 16 bases separating them. The CDR3 extends over 15 amino acids.

The J gene is TRBJ2-4, the V gene TRBV28, with D hard to call. CDR3 length: 19 residues. Trimming removed 3 bases at V and 0 bases at J, with 21 bases between. Germline V gives CDR1 MDHEN, CDR2 SYDVKM. The CDR3 is CASSLRRYLGNKAKNIQYF. CDR3 coding DNA: TGTGCCAGCAGTTTGAGGCGGTATTTAGGGAATAAAGCCAAAAACATTCAGTACTTC.

The chain carries TRBV5-1 and TRBJ1-2; D remains unclear. CDR3 length: 14 amino acids. CDR1 SGHRS and CDR2 YFSETQ come from the germline V gene. V lost 3 bases to trimming and J lost 6 bases, with 15 bases between them. The CDR3 DNA reads as TGCGCCAGCAGCTCCCGAAGGGTAGAAGATGGCTACACCTTC. Its translation: CASSSRRVEDGYTF.

A few counts support this clone. The rearrangement links TRBV25-1 to TRBJ1-1, with D unclear. Trimming pared 3 bases from V and 2 bases from J, leaving 13 bases between. CDR3 size: 15 residues. Germline V lookup: CDR1 MGHDK, CDR2 SYGVNS. The CDR3 is CASSDPMDVNTEAFF. CDR3 in DNA: TGTGCCAGCAGTGACCCCATGGACGTAAACACTGAAGCTTTCTTT. Supplemented by reference TRBV25-1 and TRBJ1-1, the full variable domain reads EADIYQTPRYLVIGTGKKITLECSQTMGHDKMYWYQQDPGMELHLIHYSYGVNSTEKGDLSSESTVSRIRTEHFPLTLESARPSHTSQYLCASSDPMDVNTEAFFGQGTRLTVV.